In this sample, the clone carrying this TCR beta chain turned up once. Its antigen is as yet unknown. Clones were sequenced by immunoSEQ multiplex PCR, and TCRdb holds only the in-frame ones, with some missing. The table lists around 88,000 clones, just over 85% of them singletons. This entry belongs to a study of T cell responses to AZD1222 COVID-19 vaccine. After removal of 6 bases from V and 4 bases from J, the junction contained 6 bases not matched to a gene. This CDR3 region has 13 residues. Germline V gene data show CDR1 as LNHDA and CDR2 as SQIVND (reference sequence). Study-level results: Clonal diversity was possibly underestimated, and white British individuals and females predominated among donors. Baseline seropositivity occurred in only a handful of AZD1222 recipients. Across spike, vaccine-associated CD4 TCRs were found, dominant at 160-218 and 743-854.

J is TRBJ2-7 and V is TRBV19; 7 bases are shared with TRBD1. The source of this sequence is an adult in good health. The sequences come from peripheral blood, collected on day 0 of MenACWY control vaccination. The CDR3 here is CASRDRSMYEQYF. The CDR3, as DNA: TGTGCCAGTAGGGACAGGTCTATGTACGAGCAGTACTTC.